The clone carrying this T cell receptor (beta chain) showed up just once. Its antigen is not known. Assay: immunoSEQ multiplex PCR; the TCRdb copy retains only in-frame clones and omits some. The repertoire holds around 44,000 clones, with 65% to 80% as singletons. The data derive from a study of a mutant IDH1 vaccine in newly diagnosed glioma. Study background: Either 4-6 weeks after radiotherapy alone or alongside temozolomide, vaccination was begun. Beforehand, treatment had been radiotherapy, temozolomide, or both; the majority received both.

The sample's time point: week 35, safety follow-up. Vaccinated patients received 300 ug of mutant IDH1 20-mer peptide per dose, with topical imiquimod. Donors had new WHO grade 3 or 4 IDH1-mutant, ATRX-lost astrocytomas. With 0 bases clipped from V and 4 bases from J, the junction kept 10 bases outside the gene matches. CDR3 length: 18 residues. Looked up from germline, CDR1 is MGHRA and CDR2 is YSYEKL. The receptor was derived from a man aged 35 to 55 with glioma. The chain combines TRBV4-1 with TRBJ2-1; 9 bases are a match to TRBD2. The sequencing here drew on PBMCs, taken from a glioma patient whose treatment included an IDH1 peptide vaccine. The CDR3 loop reads CASSQDASGGPVYNEQFF. Written as DNA, the CDR3 is TGCGCCAGCAGCCAAGATGCCAGCGGGGGGCCCGTATACAATGAGCAGTTCTTC.